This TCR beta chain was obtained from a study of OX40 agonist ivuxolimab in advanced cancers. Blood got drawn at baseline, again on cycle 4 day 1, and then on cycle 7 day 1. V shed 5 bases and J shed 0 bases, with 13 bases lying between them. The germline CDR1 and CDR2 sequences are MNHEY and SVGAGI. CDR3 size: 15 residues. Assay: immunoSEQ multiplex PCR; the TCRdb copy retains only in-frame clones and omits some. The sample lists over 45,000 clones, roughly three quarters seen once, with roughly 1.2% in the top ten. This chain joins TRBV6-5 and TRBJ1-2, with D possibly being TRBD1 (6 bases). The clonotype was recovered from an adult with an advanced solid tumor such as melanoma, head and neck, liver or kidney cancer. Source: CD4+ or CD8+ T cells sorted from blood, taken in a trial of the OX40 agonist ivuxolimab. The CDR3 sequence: CASSASGAANYGYTF. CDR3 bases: TGTGCCAGCAGTGCCTCGGGGGCCGCTAACTATGGCTACACCTTC.